These 30 T cell receptor beta chains were all obtained from the same sample, sequenced in a study of blood T cell repertoires in COVID-19. Method: immunoSEQ multiplex PCR; TCRdb's copy keeps in-frame clones and lacks some. Of around 70,000 clones in the sample, roughly 84% were seen once. The sequenced sample consisted of peripheral blood. Receptor source: a man aged 45 to 65 with active COVID-19.

The rearrangement links TRBV30 to TRBJ1-2, with TRBD1 matching over 8 bases. Germline-derived CDR1 and CDR2 are GTSNPN and SVGIG (reference sequence). J was trimmed by 6 bases and V by 4 bases; bases with no gene match: 13. This CDR3 comprises 15 residues. This chain's CDR3 is CAWNLVVTGVDGYTF. The CDR3 coding sequence is TGTGCCTGGAATCTCGTTGTGACAGGGGTAGATGGCTACACCTTC.

The chain combines TRBV9 with TRBJ2-5; 7 nucleotides line up with TRBD1. V lost 3 bases, J lost 4 bases, and 12 bases stayed unmatched. The CDR3 consists of 16 residues. Germline V gene lookup returns CDR1 SGDLS and CDR2 YYNGEE. CDR3 sequence: CASSATGERDTETQYF. The DNA for the CDR3 is TGTGCCAGCAGCGCAACAGGGGAGAGGGATACAGAGACCCAGTACTTC.

The rearrangement joins TRBV5-1 to TRBJ1-4, with D tentatively TRBD1 (5 bases). This CDR3 comprises 15 residues. Germline V gives CDR1 SGHRS, CDR2 YFSETQ. The V gene lost 4 bases and the J gene lost 4 bases, with 14 bases spanning the gap. The CDR3 protein is CASSAFRDFNEKLFF. The CDR3 DNA reads TGCGCCAGCAGCGCGTTCAGGGACTTTAATGAAAAACTGTTTTTT.

The rearrangement joins TRBV6-2 or TRBV6-3 to TRBJ1-5; TRBD1 matches 7 bases. The germline V gene has CDR1 MNHEY and CDR2 SVGEGT. The CDR3 runs 20 residues. V lost 0 bases and J lost 6; bases outside the gene matches: 20. CDR3 nucleotides: TGTGCCAGCAGTTACTCCGTCCGACAGGGTCTAACGGAACTTGCTCAGCCCCAGCATTTT. Encoded protein: CASSYSVRQGLTELAQPQHF.

The rearrangement links TRBV21-1 to TRBJ1-5; TRBD1 was called by the table and not checked on the DNA. TRBV21-1 corresponds to a pseudogene. The CDR3 is 17 residues long. The CDR3 coding sequence is TGTGCCAGCAGCGAACGGACAGACTTGAATAGCAATCAGCCCCAGCATTTT. It codes for CASSERTDLNSNQPQHF.

The table lists this clone with a count of one. CDR3 sequence (DNA): TGTGCCAGCAGCCCAGGGGAACTAGCGGGAGGCAATGAGCAGTTCTTC. This encodes CASSPGELAGGNEQFF. V usage is TRBV11-3 and J usage is TRBJ2-1, with 12 bases that match TRBD2. The CDR3 length is 16 residues. CDR1 and CDR2 (germline): SGHNT, YENEEA. Germline trimming cut 5 bases from V and 6 bases from J; bases unmatched to any gene: 8.

The table lists this clone with a few counts. The J gene is TRBJ1-1, the V gene TRBV5-1; D unclear. The CDR3 is 14 amino acids. The V gene lost 2 bases and the J gene lost 3 bases, with 11 bases spanning the gap. CDR1 is SGHRS, CDR2 YFSETQ, per germline. CDR3 sequence: CASSLRGVDTEAFF. The CDR3 region has the DNA TGCGCCAGCAGCTTACGAGGAGTGGACACTGAAGCTTTCTTT.

This chain joins TRBV9 and TRBJ2-5; TRBD2 aligns across 8 bases. Unmatched junction bases numbered 13, after V lost 4 bases and J lost 5 bases. The CDR3 contains 16 residues. Germline CDR1 and CDR2: SGDLS and YYNGEE. The CDR3 DNA is TGTGCCAGCAGCCTTCGGACTAGCTCGGGGTTGGAGACCCAGTACTTC. Encoded protein: CASSLRTSSGLETQYF.

In its sample, this clone was seen a few times. The chain recombines TRBV6-6 with TRBJ1-1, with 12 bases fitting TRBD1. CDR3 length: 14 amino acids. Germline values: CDR1 MNHNY, CDR2 SVGAGI (reference sequence). J lost 4 bases, V lost 8 bases, and 5 bases had no gene match. The chain's CDR3 is CASRGQGAGTEAFF. The CDR3 DNA reads TGTGCCAGCCGGGGACAGGGGGCGGGCACTGAAGCTTTCTTT.

This clone was picked up one time. The V and J genes are TRBV3-1 (or the pseudogene TRBV3-2) and TRBJ2-5; D is perhaps TRBD2 (5 bases). The CDR3 has 15 amino acids. CDR1 LGHDT and CDR2 YNNKEL come from the germline V gene (reference sequence). Trimming stripped 6 bases from V and 4 bases from J, with 18 bases between. CDR3 nucleotides: TGTGCCAGCAGTTGTACTTGGAAGGGAGCAGAGACCCAGTACTTC. Its translation is CASSCTWKGAETQYF.

V usage is TRBV5-5 and J usage is TRBJ2-5; TRBD1 aligns across 11 bases. Trimming took 3 bases from V and 2 from J; bases not matched to a gene: 9. CDR1 and CDR2 (germline): SGHKS, YYEKEE (reference sequence). There are 17 residues in the CDR3. The CDR3 bases are TGTGCCAGCAGCTCGCCGGGACAGGGGGGACTTCAAGAGACCCAGTACTTC. Translating it yields CASSSPGQGGLQETQYF.

The chain joins TRBV7-9 to TRBJ2-2; no clear D gene. In germline, CDR1 is SEHNR, CDR2 FQNEAQ (reference sequence). V gave up 8 bases and J gave up 5 bases, with 15 bases separating them. This CDR3 region has 14 residues. The CDR3 region has the DNA TGTGCCAGCCGGCGACATTCTACAACCGGGGAGCTGTTTTTT. It codes for CASRRHSTTGELFF. Variable domain in full (rest from reference TRBV7-9 and TRBJ2-2): DTGVSQNPRHKITKRGQNVTFRCDPISEHNRLYWYRQTLGQGPEFLTYFQNEAQLEKSRLLSDRFSAERPKGSFSTLEIQRTEQGDSAMYLCASRRHSTTGELFFGEGSRLTVL.

The chain links TRBV7-2 to TRBJ2-5; tentative D call: TRBD1 (6 bases). Trimming stripped 3 bases from V and 6 bases from J, with 20 bases between. This CDR3 has 16 amino acids. The germline V gene encodes CDR1 SGHTA and CDR2 FQGNSA. The CDR3 reads CASSFERAGVAKTQYF. The CDR3 DNA reads TGTGCCAGCAGCTTCGAGCGTGCAGGGGTAGCGAAGACCCAGTACTTC.

The genes are TRBV24-1 and TRBJ1-2; 7 nucleotides align to TRBD1. Germline V gene sequence: CDR1 KGHDR, CDR2 SFDVKD. J gave up 5 bases and V 4 bases, and 15 bases lay outside the gene matches. The CDR3 consists of 17 residues. The CDR3 region has the DNA TGTGCCACCAGTGACTATCCCCATACCGGGACAGAGTATGGCTACACCTTC. Translation gives CATSDYPHTGTEYGYTF.

The chain links TRBV3-1 (or the pseudogene TRBV3-2) to TRBJ2-1; the match to TRBD1 covers 8 bases. Unmatched junction bases numbered 8, after V lost 4 bases and J lost 6 bases. Germline CDR1 LGHDT, CDR2 YNNKEL (reference sequence). The CDR3 covers 15 residues. The CDR3 DNA reads TGTGCCAGCAGCCTTCGGACAGGGTTGGGCAATGAGCAGTTCTTC. Translated, it gives CASSLRTGLGNEQFF.

The CDR3 nucleotides read TGCGCCAGCAGTGCGGACCTGGTGGGCAGGGGGATCCATAGCAATCAGCCCCAGCATTTT. Residues: CASSADLVGRGIHSNQPQHF. This rearrangement joins TRBV10-1 to TRBJ1-5; 7 positions match TRBD1. The CDR3 covers 20 residues. CDR1 WNHNN and CDR2 SYGVQD come from the germline V gene (reference sequence). J gave up 0 bases and V 4 bases, and 18 bases lay outside the gene matches.

The rearrangement links TRBV27 to TRBJ2-7, with TRBD2 matching 12 bases. The J segment lost 1 base and the V segment lost 5 bases, leaving 6 bases of the junction unmatched. CDR1 and CDR2 from the germline V gene are MNHEY and SMNVEV (reference sequence). This CDR3 has 16 residues. In DNA form, the CDR3 reads TGTGCCAGCAGTCAAGGACTAGCGGGACCGTCCTACGAGCAGTACTTC. Amino acid sequence: CASSQGLAGPSYEQYF.

The gene calls are TRBV2 and TRBJ2-7, with 7 bases identical to TRBD1. CDR1 and CDR2 (germline): SNHLY, FYNNEI. J was trimmed by 3 bases and V by 7 bases; bases with no gene match: 6. The CDR3 is 13 amino acids. The CDR3 DNA reads as TGTGCCAGCACCGTGCGACAGGGCTACGAGCAGTACTTC. This translates into CASTVRQGYEQYF.

This sequence joins TRBV24-1 and TRBJ2-1; 7 positions match TRBD2. V dropped 4 bases and J dropped 3; count of bases not matched to a gene: 2. CDR3 length: 14 residues. Per the germline V gene, CDR1 is KGHDR and CDR2 is SFDVKD. CDR3 loop: CATSESGGYNEQFF. The CDR3 coding sequence is TGTGCCACCAGTGAGTCGGGAGGCTACAATGAGCAGTTCTTC.

The rearrangement links TRBV6-5 to TRBJ2-1; a weak D match, TRBD1 (5 bases). V lost 8 bases and J 4 bases, leaving 18 bases between the germline ends. CDR1 and CDR2 (germline): MNHEY, SVGAGI. The CDR3 extends over 15 amino acids. CDR3 sequence reads: CASSNQGWVYNEQFF. CDR3 bases: TGTGCCAGCTCAAATCAGGGATGGGTATACAATGAGCAGTTCTTC.

CDR3 nucleotide sequence: TGTGCCAGTATCAGAGGGGACAGGTCCTCTGGGGCCAACGTCCTGACTTTC. It specifies CASIRGDRSSGANVLTF. This chain uses TRBV7-9 with TRBJ2-6; 8 bases agree with TRBD1. From germline, CDR1 is SEHNR and CDR2 FQNEAQ (reference sequence). The CDR3 has 17 amino acids. V trimming: 9 bases; J trimming: 0 bases; junction bases outside the gene matches: 10.

V is TRBV3-1 (or the pseudogene TRBV3-2) and J is TRBJ1-1, with a tentative D call TRBD1 (5 bases). This CDR3 region has 16 residues. V was clipped by 4 bases and J by 1 base, with 16 bases between them. Germline CDR1 is LGHDT and CDR2 is YNNKEL (reference sequence). This CDR3 is CASSRPTDTPNTEAFF. The CDR3 DNA reads as TGTGCCAGCAGCCGACCCACGGACACGCCGAACACTGAAGCTTTCTTT.

This chain connects TRBV6-6 to TRBJ2-3, with 9 positions matching TRBD2. The V gene's germline CDR1 is MNHNY and CDR2 SVGAGI (reference sequence). V lost 6 bases and J lost 5; bases outside the gene matches: 9. CDR3 length equals 15 residues. This CDR3 reads CASSPSGVIIDTQYF. The DNA of the CDR3 is TGTGCCAGCAGCCCTAGCGGGGTGATAATAGATACGCAGTATTTT.

This CDR3 is CSVPSASGASTDTQYF. Here the CDR3 DNA reads TGCAGCGTCCCTTCGGCTAGCGGGGCCTCCACAGATACGCAGTATTTT. The rearrangement uses TRBV29-1 and TRBJ2-3, with 9 bases aligning to TRBD2. V shed 6 bases and J 2 bases; nucleotides not matched to a gene: 12. The CDR3 totals 16 residues. CDR1 and CDR2 (germline): SQVTM, ANQGSEA.

The gene calls are TRBV6-2 or TRBV6-3 and TRBJ1-2; 8 nucleotides match TRBD1. CDR1 is MNHEY, CDR2 SVGEGT, per germline. Germline trimming cut 2 bases from V and 4 bases from J; bases unmatched to any gene: 15. The CDR3 is 18 residues long. The CDR3 sequence: CASSYGYGQGHWSYGYTF. The CDR3 nucleotides are TGTGCCAGCAGTTACGGGTACGGACAGGGACATTGGAGCTATGGCTACACCTTC.

V usage is TRBV28 and J usage is TRBJ1-4; D might be TRBD1 (6 bases). Germline CDR1 is MDHEN and CDR2 is SYDVKM. CDR3 length: 13 residues. Trimming stripped 10 bases from V and 12 bases from J, with 21 bases between. The CDR3 region has the DNA TGTGCCACCCGAGGGGGTGCGAAAGAAGAACTGTTTTTT. It translates to CATRGGAKEELFF.

The V call is TRBV2, the J call TRBJ1-1; D unclear. The germline V gene has CDR1 SNHLY and CDR2 FYNNEI. Between the trimmed V and J ends, which lost 7 bases and 6 bases, there was a span of 18 bases. The CDR3 consists of 14 residues. In nucleotides, the CDR3 is TGTGCCAGCATAGAGGGCCAAATCGGGGCTGAAGCTTTCTTT. Its translation is CASIEGQIGAEAFF.

The rearrangement joins TRBV5-1 to TRBJ2-7; TRBD1 matches 10 bases. CDR3 length: 18 residues. The trim removed 0 bases at V and 0 bases at J, leaving 9 bases unmatched. CDR1 is SGHRS, CDR2 YFSETQ, per germline. DNA of the CDR3: TGCGCCAGCAGCTTGGGACAGGGGGCGTGGGTAAGCTCCTACGAGCAGTACTTC. Residues: CASSLGQGAWVSSYEQYF.

CDR3 nucleotide sequence: TGTGCCAGCAGGGAGCAAGCAGCTGGAAACACCATATATTTT. Translated: CASREQAAGNTIYF. This chain uses TRBV13 with TRBJ1-3; no firm D call. The CDR3 totals 14 residues. Germline V gene lookup returns CDR1 PRHDT and CDR2 FYEKMQ (reference sequence). V was cut by 6 bases and J by 2 bases, with 11 bases left in between.

The DNA for the CDR3 is TGTGCCAGCAGTGATGGAGTGGGCTCCTACAATGAGCAGTTCTTC. This gives the protein CASSDGVGSYNEQFF. The J gene is TRBJ2-1, the V gene TRBV6-2 or TRBV6-3; no firm D call. The germline V and J ends were trimmed by 5 bases and 0 bases, with 11 bases remaining between them. In germline, CDR1 is MNHEY, CDR2 SVGEGT. This CDR3 region has 15 residues.